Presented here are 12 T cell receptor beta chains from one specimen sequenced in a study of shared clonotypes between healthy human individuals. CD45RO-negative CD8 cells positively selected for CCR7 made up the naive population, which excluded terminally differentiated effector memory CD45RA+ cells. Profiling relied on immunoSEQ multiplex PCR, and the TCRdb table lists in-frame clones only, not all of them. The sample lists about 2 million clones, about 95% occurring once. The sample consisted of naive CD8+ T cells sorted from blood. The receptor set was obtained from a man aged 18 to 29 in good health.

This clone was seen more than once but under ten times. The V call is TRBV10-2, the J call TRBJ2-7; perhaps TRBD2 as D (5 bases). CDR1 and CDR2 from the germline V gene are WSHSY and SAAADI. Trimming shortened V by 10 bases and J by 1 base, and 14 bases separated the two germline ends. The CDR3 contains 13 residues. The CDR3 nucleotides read TGCGCCACCGAGACCGAGGGATCCTACGAGCAGTACTTC. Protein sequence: CATETEGSYEQYF.

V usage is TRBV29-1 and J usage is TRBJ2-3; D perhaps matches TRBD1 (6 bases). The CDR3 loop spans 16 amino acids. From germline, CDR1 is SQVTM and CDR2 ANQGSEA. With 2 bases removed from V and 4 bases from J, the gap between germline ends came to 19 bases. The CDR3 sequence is CSVETGDNFEADTQYF. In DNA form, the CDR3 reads TGCAGCGTTGAAACCGGGGACAATTTTGAGGCAGATACGCAGTATTTT.

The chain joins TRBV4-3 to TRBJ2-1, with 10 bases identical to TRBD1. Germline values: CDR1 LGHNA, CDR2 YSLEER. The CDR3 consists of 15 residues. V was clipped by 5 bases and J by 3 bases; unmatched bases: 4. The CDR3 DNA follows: TGCGCCAGCAGCAGCCGGGACAGGGGCTACAATGAGCAGTTCTTC. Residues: CASSSRDRGYNEQFF.

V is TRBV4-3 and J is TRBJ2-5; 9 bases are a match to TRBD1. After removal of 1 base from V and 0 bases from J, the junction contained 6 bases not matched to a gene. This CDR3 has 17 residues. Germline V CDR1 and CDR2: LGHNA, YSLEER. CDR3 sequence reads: CASSQGWDRAYQETQYF. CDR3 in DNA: TGCGCCAGCAGCCAAGGTTGGGACAGGGCGTACCAAGAGACCCAGTACTTC.

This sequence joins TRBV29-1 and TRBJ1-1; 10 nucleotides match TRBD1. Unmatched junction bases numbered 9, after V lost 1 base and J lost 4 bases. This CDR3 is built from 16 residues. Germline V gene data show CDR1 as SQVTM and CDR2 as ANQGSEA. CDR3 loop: CSVEGQGQGTSTEAFF. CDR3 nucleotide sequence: TGCAGCGTTGAAGGCCAGGGACAGGGGACGAGCACTGAAGCTTTCTTT.

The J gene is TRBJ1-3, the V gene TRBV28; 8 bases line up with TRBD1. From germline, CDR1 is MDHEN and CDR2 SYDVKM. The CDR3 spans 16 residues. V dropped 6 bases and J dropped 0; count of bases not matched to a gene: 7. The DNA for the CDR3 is TGTGCCAGCAGCCTTCCGGGACAGGACTCTGGAAACACCATATATTTT. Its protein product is CASSLPGQDSGNTIYF.

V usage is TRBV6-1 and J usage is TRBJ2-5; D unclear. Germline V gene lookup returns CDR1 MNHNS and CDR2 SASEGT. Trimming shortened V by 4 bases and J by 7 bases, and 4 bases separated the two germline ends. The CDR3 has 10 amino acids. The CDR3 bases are TGTGCCAGCAGTGCTGGGACCCAGTACTTC. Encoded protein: CASSAGTQYF.

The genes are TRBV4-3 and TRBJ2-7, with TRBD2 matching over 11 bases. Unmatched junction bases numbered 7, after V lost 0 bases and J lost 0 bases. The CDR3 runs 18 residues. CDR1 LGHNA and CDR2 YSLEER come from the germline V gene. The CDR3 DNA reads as TGCGCCAGCAGCCAAGATCTGGGACTAGCGGATATCTCCTACGAGCAGTACTTC. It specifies CASSQDLGLADISYEQYF.

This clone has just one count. The CDR3 loop reads CASSLSTRGTTDTQYF. CDR3 nucleotide sequence: TGTGCCAGCAGCTTGTCAACGCGGGGGACGACAGATACGCAGTATTTT. The chain employs TRBV5-4 and TRBJ2-3; 7 positions match TRBD2. V lost 1 base to trimming and J lost 3 bases; unmatched junction nucleotides: 8. This CDR3 contains 16 residues. The germline V gene has CDR1 SGHNT and CDR2 YYREEE (reference sequence).

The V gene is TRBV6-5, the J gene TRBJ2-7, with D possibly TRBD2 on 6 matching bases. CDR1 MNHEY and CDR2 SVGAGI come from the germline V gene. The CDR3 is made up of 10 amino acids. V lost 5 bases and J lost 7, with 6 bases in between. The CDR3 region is CASSAGEQYF. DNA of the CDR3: TGTGCCAGCAGTGCGGGGGAGCAGTACTTC.

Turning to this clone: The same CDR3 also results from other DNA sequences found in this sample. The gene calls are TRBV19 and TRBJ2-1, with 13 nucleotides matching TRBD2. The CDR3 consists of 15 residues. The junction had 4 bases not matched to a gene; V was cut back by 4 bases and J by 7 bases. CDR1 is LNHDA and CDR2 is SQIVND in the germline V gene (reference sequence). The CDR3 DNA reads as TGTGCCAGTAGTAGACTAGCGGGAGGTCTGAATGAGCAGTTCTTC. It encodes CASSRLAGGLNEQFF.

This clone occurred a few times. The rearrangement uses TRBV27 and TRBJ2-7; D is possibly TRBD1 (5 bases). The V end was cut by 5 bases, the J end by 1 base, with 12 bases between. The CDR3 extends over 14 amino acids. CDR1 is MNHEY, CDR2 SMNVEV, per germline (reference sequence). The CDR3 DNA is TGTGCCAGCAGTCCAACAGGTTTTTCCTACGAGCAGTACTTC. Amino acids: CASSPTGFSYEQYF.